This T cell receptor (beta chain) was identified in a study of CD8+CD57+ T cells in acquired aplastic anemia. This clonotype showed up many times. Genomic DNA acted as the template from which TCR beta VDJ combination and CDR3 sequence profiling were carried out. TCRdb recomputed calls from the reads with MiXCR, one row per CDR3 protein. Of fewer than 250,000 distinct CDR3 sequences listed, approximately 52% are singletons. Sequenced sample: sorted CD4+, CD8+, or CD8+CD57+ T cells (not recorded which) from PBMCs. The clonotype comes from a human donor in good health, serving as a control.

CDR3 loop: CASIRDRPYEQYF. The CDR3 DNA is TGTGCCAGCATTCGAGACAGACCCTACGAGCAGTACTTC. This chain links TRBV6-6 with TRBJ2-7; TRBD1 might be the D (5 bases). The V and J ends lost 7 bases and 2 bases respectively, with 12 bases between them. The CDR3 runs 13 residues. Per germline, CDR1 MNHNY and CDR2 SVGAGI (reference sequence).